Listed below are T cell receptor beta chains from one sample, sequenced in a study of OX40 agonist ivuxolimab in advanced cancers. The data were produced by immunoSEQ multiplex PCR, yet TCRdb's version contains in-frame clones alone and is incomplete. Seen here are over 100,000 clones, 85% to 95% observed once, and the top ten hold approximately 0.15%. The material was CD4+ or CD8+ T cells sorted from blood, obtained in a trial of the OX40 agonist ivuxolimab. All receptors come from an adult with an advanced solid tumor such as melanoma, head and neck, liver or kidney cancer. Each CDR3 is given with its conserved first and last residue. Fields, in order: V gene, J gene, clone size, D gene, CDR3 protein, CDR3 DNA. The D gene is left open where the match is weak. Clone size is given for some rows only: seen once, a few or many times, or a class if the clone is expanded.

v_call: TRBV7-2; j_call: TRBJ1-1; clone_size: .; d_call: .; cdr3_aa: CASSLGRLGEAFF; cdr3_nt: TGTGCCAGCAGCTTAGGGCGGTTGGGTGAAGCTTTCTTT
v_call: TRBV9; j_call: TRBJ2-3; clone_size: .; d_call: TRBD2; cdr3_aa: CASSRLAGDLTDTQYF; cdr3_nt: TGTGCCAGCAGTAGACTAGCGGGGGACCTCACAGATACGCAGTATTTT
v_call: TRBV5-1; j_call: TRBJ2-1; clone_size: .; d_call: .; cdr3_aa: CASRENRRDYEQFF; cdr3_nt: TGCGCCAGCAGGGAAAATCGGCGGGATTATGAGCAGTTCTTC
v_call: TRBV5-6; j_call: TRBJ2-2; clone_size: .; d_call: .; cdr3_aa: CASSIGTSNTGELFF; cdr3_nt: TGTGCCAGCAGCATAGGGACTTCGAACACCGGGGAGCTGTTTTTT
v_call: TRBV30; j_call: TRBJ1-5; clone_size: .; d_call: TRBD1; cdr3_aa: CAWLTTGPVDSDQPQHF; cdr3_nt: TGTGCCTGGCTGACGACAGGGCCGGTGGATTCGGATCAGCCCCAGCATTTT
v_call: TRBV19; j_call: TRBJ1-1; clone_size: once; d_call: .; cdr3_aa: CASSQLPGTEAFF; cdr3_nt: TGTGCCAGTAGTCAACTACCGGGCACTGAAGCTTTCTTT
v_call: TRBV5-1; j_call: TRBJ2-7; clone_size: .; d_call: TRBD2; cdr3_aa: CASSSLAGGPYEQYF; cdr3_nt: TGCGCCAGCAGCTCTCTAGCGGGGGGCCCCTACGAGCAGTACTTC
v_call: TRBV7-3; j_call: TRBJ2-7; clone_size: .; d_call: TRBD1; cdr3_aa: CASSLDRAGEQYF; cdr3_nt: TGTGCCAGCAGCCTGGACAGGGCTGGGGAGCAGTACTTC
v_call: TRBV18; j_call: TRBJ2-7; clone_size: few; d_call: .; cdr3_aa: CASSSGQTYEQYF; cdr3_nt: TGTGCCAGCTCATCAGGACAGACCTACGAGCAGTACTTC
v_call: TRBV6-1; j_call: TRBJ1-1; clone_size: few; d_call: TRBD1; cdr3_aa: CASTWDRGTEAFF; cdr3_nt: TGTGCCAGCACCTGGGACAGGGGGACTGAAGCTTTCTTT
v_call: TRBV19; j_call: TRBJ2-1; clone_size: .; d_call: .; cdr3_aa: CASSSWDTSYNEQFF; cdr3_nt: TGTGCCAGTAGTAGCTGGGACACTTCCTACAATGAGCAGTTCTTC
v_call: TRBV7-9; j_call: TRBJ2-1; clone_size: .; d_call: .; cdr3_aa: CASSLSTGGGVNYNEQFF; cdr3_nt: TGTGCCAGCAGCTTATCGACCGGGGGAGGAGTAAACTACAATGAGCAGTTCTTC
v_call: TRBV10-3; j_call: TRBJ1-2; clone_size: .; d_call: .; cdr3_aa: CAISEWGSLGYGYTF; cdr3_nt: TGTGCCATCAGTGAGTGGGGCTCCTTGGGCTATGGCTACACCTTC
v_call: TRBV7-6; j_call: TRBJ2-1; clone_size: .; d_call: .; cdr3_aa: CASSLEIGGLGNEQFF; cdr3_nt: TGTGCCAGCAGCTTAGAAATCGGGGGCCTTGGCAATGAGCAGTTCTTC
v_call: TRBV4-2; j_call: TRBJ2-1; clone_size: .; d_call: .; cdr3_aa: CASSQEYVPSQTYNEQFF; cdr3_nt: TGTGCCAGCAGCCAAGAGTATGTCCCGAGTCAGACCTACAATGAGCAGTTCTTC
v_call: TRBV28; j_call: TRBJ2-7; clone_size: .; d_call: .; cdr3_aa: CASSFLGSSYEQYF; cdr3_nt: TGTGCCAGCAGTTTTTTGGGTTCCTCCTACGAGCAGTACTTC
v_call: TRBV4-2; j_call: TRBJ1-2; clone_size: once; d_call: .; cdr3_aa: CASRSGFKDYGYTF; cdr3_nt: TGTGCCAGCAGGTCAGGGTTCAAGGACTATGGCTACACCTTC
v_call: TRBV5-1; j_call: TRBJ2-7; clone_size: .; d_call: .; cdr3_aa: CASSSRPDSYEQYF; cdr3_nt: TGCGCCAGCAGCTCCCGTCCAGATTCCTACGAGCAGTACTTC
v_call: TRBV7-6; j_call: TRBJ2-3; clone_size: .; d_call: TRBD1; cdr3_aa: CASSPTGDTDTQYF; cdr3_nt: TGTGCCAGCAGCCCGACAGGGGACACAGATACGCAGTATTTT
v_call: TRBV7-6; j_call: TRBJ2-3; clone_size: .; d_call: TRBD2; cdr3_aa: CASSQTIEAGVDTQYF; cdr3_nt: TGTGCCAGCAGCCAAACGATAGAGGCGGGAGTAGATACGCAGTATTTT
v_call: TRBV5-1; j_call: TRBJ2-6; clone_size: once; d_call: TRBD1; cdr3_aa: CASSPGQGARGANVLTF; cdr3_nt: TGCGCCAGCAGCCCAGGACAGGGGGCGCGGGGGGCCAACGTCCTGACTTTC
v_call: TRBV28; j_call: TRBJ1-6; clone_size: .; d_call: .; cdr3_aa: CATHVRGNSPLHF; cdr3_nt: TGTGCCACGCACGTCAGGGGAAATTCACCCCTCCACTTT
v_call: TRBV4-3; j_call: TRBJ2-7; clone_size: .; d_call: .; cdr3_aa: CASSHGSVNEQYF; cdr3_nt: TGCGCCAGCAGCCACGGGAGTGTCAACGAGCAGTACTTC
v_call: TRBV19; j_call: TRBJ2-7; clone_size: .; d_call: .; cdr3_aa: CASRETGRAYEQYF; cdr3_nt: TGTGCCAGTAGAGAGACAGGGAGGGCCTACGAGCAGTACTTC